These T cell receptor beta chains were read from a single sample in a study of T cells after yellow fever vaccination. TCRdb redid the calling of the 5' RACE reads with MiXCR, one entry per CDR3 protein. The sample has roughly 48,000 distinct CDR3 sequences; 6.5% to 8.5% are singletons. This sample comprised CD8+ T cells not binding an NS4B(214-222) dextramer, sorted from PBMCs, obtained around 45 days after the first yellow fever vaccination. The source is a man between 18 and 35 years old who received the YFV17D yellow fever vaccine. Each CDR3 is given with its conserved first and last residue.

cdr3_length	j_call	v_call	cdr3_aa
14	TRBJ1-1	TRBV27	CASSWDRGSTEAFF
12	TRBJ2-1	TRBV7-9	CASSLDRMEEFF
11	TRBJ1-1	TRBV15	CATLQGTEAFF
11	TRBJ2-1	TRBV11-2	CASSSLGEQFF
13	TRBJ1-5	TRBV27	CASSLGGWQPQHF
11	TRBJ2-1	TRBV19	CASLRGPEQFF
13	TRBJ1-1	TRBV7-9	CASSGRQNTEAFF
15	TRBJ2-2	TRBV4-3	CASSQQDTRAGELFF
19	TRBJ1-2	TRBV6-5	CASSSPLEAGGDYSAGYTF
16	TRBJ1-6	TRBV6-2/TRBV6-3	CASRSTRDIGNSPLHF
15	TRBJ2-3	TRBV5-1	CASSVRDTRPDTQYF
18	TRBJ1-6	TRBV19	CASSIRRGRLSYNSPLHF
15	TRBJ2-7	TRBV4-3	CASSQEVQGGYEQYF
13	TRBJ2-2	TRBV29-1	CSAEPANTGELFF
15	TRBJ2-1	TRBV7-2	CASSLGLAGGDEQFF
13	TRBJ1-5	TRBV6-6	CATTGNSNQPQHF
13	TRBJ2-1	TRBV6-5	CASSFKGLGEQFF
12	TRBJ2-5	TRBV3-1	CASRGSRETQYF
15	TRBJ2-6	TRBV4-1	CASSPGLSGANVLTF
14	TRBJ2-7	TRBV7-2	CASSLGGASYEQYF
15	TRBJ2-5	TRBV6-2/TRBV6-3	CASSAGTSDQETQYF
15	TRBJ2-6	TRBV6-5	CASSYSTSGANVLTF
13	TRBJ2-2	TRBV5-1	CASSYLGAGELFF
12	TRBJ2-1	TRBV12-3/TRBV12-4	CASSPTYNEQFF
13	TRBJ1-3	TRBV20-1	CSARDEGSNTIYF
15	TRBJ2-5	TRBV12-3/TRBV12-4	CASSLAGALQETQYF
16	TRBJ2-6	TRBV12-3/TRBV12-4	CASSSIQISGANVLTF
15	TRBJ2-3	TRBV28	CASSLLDGVTDTQYF
12	TRBJ2-7	TRBV5-5	CASSPVLAEQYF
13	TRBJ2-1	TRBV10-3	CAISGIAGGIVFF
18	TRBJ1-4	TRBV5-1	CASSPHGTGVEVAEKLFF
18	TRBJ1-1	TRBV20-1	CSASKQGAGRPLGPEAFF
16	TRBJ1-6	TRBV27	CASGSRGVLYNSPLHF
13	TRBJ1-6	TRBV29-1	CSVVVRDNSPLHF